A few counts support the clone carrying this TCR beta chain. Its antigen is currently unknown. The data derive from a study of T cells in Graves' hyperthyroidism and ophthalmopathy. Study information: Specimen type is peripheral blood, collected at initial diagnosis prior to any treatment.

Whole-study results and caveats: Clonotypes that were expanded in thyroid above 0.001 mostly appeared in blood too.

Regions amplified from RNA transcripts were the TCR beta CDR3 regions. The TCR CDR3 first-round RT-PCR relied on the HTBI primer set. In TCRdb, the multiplex PCR reads were re-called with MiXCR into one record per CDR3 protein. The sample lists around 600,000 distinct CDR3 sequences, roughly a sixth occurring once. This CDR3 comprises 14 residues. V was shortened by 7 bases and J by 5 bases, with 12 bases between the two germline ends. CDR1 and CDR2 (germline): SGHTA, FQGTGA. Sequenced: blood. The chain has TRBV7-3 and TRBJ1-6; possibly TRBD1 for D (5 bases). The receptor was isolated from a woman in her thirties or forties with Graves' ophthalmopathy. Written as DNA, the CDR3 is TGTGCCAGCAACGACAGATCAAATAATTCACCCCTCCACTTT. This translates into CASNDRSNNSPLHF.